This record covers a single TCR beta chain. This sample stems from a study of cytomegalovirus exposure and HLA in healthy donors. There are 14 residues in the CDR3. With 1 base removed from V and 2 bases from J, the gap between germline ends came to 8 bases. From germline, CDR1 is MNHNS and CDR2 SASEGT. The study ran its PCR with 60 Vbeta and 13 Jbeta primers. The data were produced by immunoSEQ multiplex PCR, yet TCRdb's version contains in-frame clones alone and is incomplete. The data hold about 140,000 clones, with approximately 80% observed a single time. The sequenced sample consisted of PBMCs. The rearrangement uses TRBV6-1 and TRBJ1-1; D not certain. This TCR came from a male donor in good health and CMV-seronegative. CDR3 amino acids: CASSEVRVNTEAFF. Written as DNA, the CDR3 is TGTGCCAGCAGTGAAGTGAGAGTAAACACTGAAGCTTTCTTT.